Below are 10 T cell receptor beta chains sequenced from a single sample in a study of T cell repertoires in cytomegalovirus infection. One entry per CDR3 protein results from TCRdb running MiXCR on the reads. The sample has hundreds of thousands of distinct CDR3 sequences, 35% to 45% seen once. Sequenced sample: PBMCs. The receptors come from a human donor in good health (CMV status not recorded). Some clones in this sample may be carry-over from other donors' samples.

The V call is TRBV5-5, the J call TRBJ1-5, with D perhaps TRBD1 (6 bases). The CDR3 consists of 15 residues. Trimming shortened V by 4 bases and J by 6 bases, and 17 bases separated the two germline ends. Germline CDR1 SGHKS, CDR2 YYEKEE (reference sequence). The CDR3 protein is CASSPWTVMSQPQHF. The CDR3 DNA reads TGTGCCAGCAGCCCATGGACAGTGATGTCTCAGCCCCAGCATTTT.

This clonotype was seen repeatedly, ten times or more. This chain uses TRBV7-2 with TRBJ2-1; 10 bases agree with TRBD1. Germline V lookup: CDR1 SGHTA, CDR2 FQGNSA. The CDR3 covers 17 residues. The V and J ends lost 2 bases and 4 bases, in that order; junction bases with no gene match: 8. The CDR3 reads CASSLNRQGARYNEQFF. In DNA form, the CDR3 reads TGTGCCAGCAGCTTAAACCGACAGGGGGCGCGATACAATGAGCAGTTCTTC.

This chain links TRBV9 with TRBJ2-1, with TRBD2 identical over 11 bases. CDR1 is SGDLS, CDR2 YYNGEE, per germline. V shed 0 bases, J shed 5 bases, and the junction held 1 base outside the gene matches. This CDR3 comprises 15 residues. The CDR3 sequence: CASSVGLAGNNEQFF. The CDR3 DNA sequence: TGTGCCAGCAGCGTAGGACTAGCGGGGAACAATGAGCAGTTCTTC.

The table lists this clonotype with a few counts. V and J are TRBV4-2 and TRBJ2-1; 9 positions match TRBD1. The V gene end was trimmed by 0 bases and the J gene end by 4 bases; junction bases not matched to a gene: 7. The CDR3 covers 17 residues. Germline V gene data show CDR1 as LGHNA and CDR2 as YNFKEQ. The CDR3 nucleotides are TGTGCCAGCAGCCAAGATCTTCCTGGGACAGGGTACAATGAGCAGTTCTTC. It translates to CASSQDLPGTGYNEQFF.

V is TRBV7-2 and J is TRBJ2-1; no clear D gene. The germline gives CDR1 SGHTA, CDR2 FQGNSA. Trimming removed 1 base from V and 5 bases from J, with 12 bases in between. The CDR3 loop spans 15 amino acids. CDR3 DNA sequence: TGTGCCAGCAGCTTAGTCGCCTGGGCTAACAATGAGCAGTTCTTC. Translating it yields CASSLVAWANNEQFF.

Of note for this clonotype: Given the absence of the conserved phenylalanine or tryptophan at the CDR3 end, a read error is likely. The CDR3 spells CASSPGTGGKEQLFL. The CDR3 DNA is TGTGCCAGCAGCCCAGGGACAGGGGGCAAGGAACAACTGTTTTTG. V and J are TRBV7-9 and TRBJ1-4, with 12 bases fitting TRBD1. The V gene end was trimmed by 5 bases and the J gene end by 12 bases; junction bases not matched to a gene: 10. Germline CDR1 reads SEHNR; CDR2 reads FQNEAQ (reference sequence). The CDR3 extends over 15 amino acids.

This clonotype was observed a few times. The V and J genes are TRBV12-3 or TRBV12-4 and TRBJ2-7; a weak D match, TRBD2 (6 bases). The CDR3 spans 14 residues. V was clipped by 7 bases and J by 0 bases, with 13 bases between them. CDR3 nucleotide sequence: TGTGCCAGCACCCTTGGAGGGATCTCCTACGAGCAGTACTTC. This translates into CASTLGGISYEQYF.

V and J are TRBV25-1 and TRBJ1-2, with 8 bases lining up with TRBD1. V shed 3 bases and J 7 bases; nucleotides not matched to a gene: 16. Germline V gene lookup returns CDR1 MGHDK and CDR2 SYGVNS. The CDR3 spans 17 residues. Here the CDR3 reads CASSDRSSGQGYPGYTF. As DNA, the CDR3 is TGTGCCAGCAGTGACCGGTCGAGTGGACAGGGTTACCCTGGCTACACCTTC.

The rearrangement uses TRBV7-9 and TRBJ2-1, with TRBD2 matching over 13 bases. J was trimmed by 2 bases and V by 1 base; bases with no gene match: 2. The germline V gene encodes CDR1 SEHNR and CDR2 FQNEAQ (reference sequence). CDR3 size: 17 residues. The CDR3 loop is CASSLGGLAGAYNEQFF. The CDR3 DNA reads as TGTGCCAGCAGCTTAGGAGGACTAGCGGGGGCCTACAATGAGCAGTTCTTC.

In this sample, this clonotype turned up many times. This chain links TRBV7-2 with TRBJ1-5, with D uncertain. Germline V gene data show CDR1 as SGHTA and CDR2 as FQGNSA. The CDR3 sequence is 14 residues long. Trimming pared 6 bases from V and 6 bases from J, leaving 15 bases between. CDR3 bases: TGTGCCAGCAGTGGGGATCCAGGAGCTCAGCCCCAGCATTTT. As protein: CASSGDPGAQPQHF.